This is a list of T cell receptor beta chains from one sample in a study of Ad26.COV2.S vaccination and SARS-CoV-2 variants. Clones were sequenced by immunoSEQ multiplex PCR, and TCRdb holds only the in-frame ones, with some missing. This sample has hundreds of thousands of clones, with 89% found just once. The input for sequencing was peripheral blood, taken in a trial of Ad26.COV2.S vaccine versus placebo. These receptors came from a person between 18 and 60 years old who received the Ad26.COV2.S COVID-19 vaccine or a placebo. Each CDR3 is given with its conserved first and last residue. A D gene is named only where the DNA matches it firmly. The size of a clone is reported for some rows only, either as once, few or many, or as a class for expanded clones.

size	D	V	J	CDR3	DNA
NA	NA	TRBV21-1	TRBJ2-5	CASRTSGRNRQETQYF	TGTGCCAGCCGGACTAGCGGGAGAAACAGGCAAGAGACCCAGTACTTC
NA	NA	TRBV29-1	TRBJ1-1	CSASDVVTEAFF	TGCAGCGCGAGCGATGTTGTAACTGAAGCTTTCTTT
NA	TRBD1	TRBV12-3/TRBV12-4	TRBJ1-1	CASSGDRNTEAFF	TGTGCCAGCAGTGGGGACAGGAACACTGAAGCTTTCTTT
NA	NA	TRBV29-1	TRBJ1-1	CSAIPRVRTEAFF	TGCAGCGCCATTCCCAGGGTTCGGACTGAAGCTTTCTTT
NA	NA	TRBV7-6	TRBJ1-4	CASSLRPGQTTNEKLFF	TGTGCCAGCAGCTTAAGGCCCGGACAGACAACTAATGAAAAACTGTTTTTT
once	NA	TRBV6-5	TRBJ1-2	CASSWGGRGLGGYTF	TGTGCCAGCAGTTGGGGGGGTAGGGGCTTGGGTGGCTACACCTTC
NA	NA	TRBV9	TRBJ1-2	CASSATGLYGYTF	TGTGCCAGCAGCGCGACAGGTCTCTATGGCTACACCTTC
NA	NA	TRBV4-1	TRBJ2-7	CASSQRSAGSYEQYF	TGCGCCAGCAGCCAAAGAAGCGCAGGCTCCTACGAGCAGTACTTC
NA	NA	TRBV5-4	TRBJ2-3	CASSLGQSTDTQYF	TGTGCCAGCAGCTTGGGTCAGAGCACAGATACGCAGTATTTT
NA	TRBD1	TRBV28	TRBJ1-2	CASSSPGQGGSGYTF	TGTGCCAGCAGTTCCCCGGGACAGGGAGGTAGTGGCTACACCTTC
NA	TRBD1	TRBV3-1/TRBV3-2	TRBJ1-1	CASSQTGGAEAFF	TGTGCCAGCAGCCAGACAGGGGGGGCTGAAGCTTTCTTT
NA	NA	TRBV7-9	TRBJ2-2	CASSLVFQYYTGELFF	TGTGCCAGCAGCTTAGTCTTCCAATACTACACCGGGGAGCTGTTTTTT
NA	NA	TRBV10-2	TRBJ1-3	CASGRTVKGNTIYF	TGCGCCAGCGGGAGGACAGTCAAAGGAAACACCATATATTTT
NA	TRBD1	TRBV27	TRBJ1-2	CASSLVTGGGSYTF	TGTGCCAGCAGTTTAGTAACAGGGGGAGGCAGCTACACCTTC
few	NA	TRBV19	TRBJ1-5	CASTLTQGSYSNQPQHF	TGTGCCAGTACCCTCACACAGGGATCCTATAGCAATCAGCCCCAGCATTTT
NA	TRBD1	TRBV4-1	TRBJ1-2	CASSQDTASGQGRGYTF	TGCGCCAGCAGCCAAGATACGGCCTCGGGACAGGGACGCGGCTACACCTTC
NA	TRBD2	TRBV4-2	TRBJ2-1	CASSPEREDYNEQFF	TGTGCCAGCAGCCCTGAGCGGGAGGATTACAATGAGCAGTTCTTC
NA	NA	TRBV6-5	TRBJ1-2	CASSYSSASGYGYTF	TGTGCCAGCAGTTACTCGAGTGCCAGCGGCTATGGCTACACCTTC
NA	NA	TRBV7-2	TRBJ2-5	CASSILGAGAQETQYF	TGTGCCAGCAGCATCCTAGGGGCGGGGGCCCAAGAGACCCAGTACTTC
NA	TRBD2	TRBV18	TRBJ2-1	CASSPKGTSGSYEQFF	TGTGCCAGCTCCCCTAAAGGGACTAGCGGGAGCTATGAGCAGTTCTTC
NA	NA	TRBV9	TRBJ2-7	CASSVDLISYEQYF	TGTGCCAGCAGCGTAGATCTGATATCCTACGAGCAGTACTTC
NA	NA	TRBV6-6	TRBJ1-5	CASSYRDASNQPQHF	TGTGCCAGCAGTTACAGGGACGCTAGCAATCAGCCCCAGCATTTT
NA	TRBD1	TRBV4-3	TRBJ1-4	CASRDGTGVNEKLFF	TGCGCCAGCAGAGATGGGACAGGCGTAAATGAAAAACTGTTTTTT
NA	NA	TRBV7-2	TRBJ1-2	CASSKYDGYTF	TGTGCCAGCAGCAAATACGATGGCTACACCTTC
NA	NA	TRBV4-1	TRBJ2-7	CASSQVAGPYEQYF	TGCGCCAGCAGCCAAGTTGCTGGGCCCTACGAGCAGTACTTC
NA	NA	TRBV5-4	TRBJ2-5	CASSLGGQETQYF	TGTGCCAGCAGCTTGGGAGGGCAAGAGACCCAGTACTTC
NA	NA	TRBV4-2	TRBJ1-6	CASSQALNSPLHF	TGTGCCAGCAGCCAAGCATTAAATTCACCCCTCCACTTT
few	NA	TRBV7-2	TRBJ1-5	CASSSRSNQPQHF	TGTGCCAGCAGCTCGAGGAGCAATCAGCCCCAGCATTTT